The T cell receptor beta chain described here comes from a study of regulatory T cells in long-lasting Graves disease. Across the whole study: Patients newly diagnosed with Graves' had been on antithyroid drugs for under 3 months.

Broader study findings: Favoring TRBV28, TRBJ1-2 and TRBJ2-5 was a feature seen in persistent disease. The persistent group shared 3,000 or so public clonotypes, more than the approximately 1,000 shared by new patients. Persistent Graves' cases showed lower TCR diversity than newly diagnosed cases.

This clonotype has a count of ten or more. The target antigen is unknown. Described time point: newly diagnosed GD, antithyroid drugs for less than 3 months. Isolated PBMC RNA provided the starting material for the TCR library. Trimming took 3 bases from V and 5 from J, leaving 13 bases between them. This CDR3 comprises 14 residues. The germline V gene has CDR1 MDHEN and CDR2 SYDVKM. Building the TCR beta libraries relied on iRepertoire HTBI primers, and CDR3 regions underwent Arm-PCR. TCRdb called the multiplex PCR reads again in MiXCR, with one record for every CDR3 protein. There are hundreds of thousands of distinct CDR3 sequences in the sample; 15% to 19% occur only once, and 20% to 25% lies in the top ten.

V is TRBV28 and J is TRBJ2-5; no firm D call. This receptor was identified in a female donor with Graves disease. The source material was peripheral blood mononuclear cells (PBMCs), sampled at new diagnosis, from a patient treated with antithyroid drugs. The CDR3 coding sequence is TGTGCCAGCAGTTTTACTAACAGTGGGGAGACCCAGTACTTC. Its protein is CASSFTNSGETQYF.